This TCR beta chain originates from a study of beta chain features in type 1 diabetes. CD4+ naive, central memory, regulatory and stem cell-like memory subsets were isolated by sorting on CD45RO/CCR7/CD25/CD127/CD95/CD27. The authors reverse transcribed all of the isolated RNA, so sequencing captured expressed TCRB transcripts. The method was immunoSEQ multiplex PCR; TCRdb's version includes in-frame clones alone and lacks a portion of them. The data contain under 400,000 clones, roughly an eighth of them singletons. This clone came up a few times. Its specificity is unknown. Other DNA sequences in the same sample also yield this CDR3. CDR1 and CDR2 (germline): LGHNA, YSLEER. The CDR3 length is 14 residues. V was cut by 0 bases and J by 5 bases, with 7 bases left in between. Study findings and constraints: Shorter TCRB CDR3s, moderately but significantly so, were found in Type 1 diabetes patients in all four CD4+ subsets.

The V call is TRBV4-3, the J call TRBJ2-2; no reliable D call. This TCR derives from a man aged 18 to 29 in good health. The sequenced sample was naive CD4+ T cells from blood. CDR3 region: CASSQDGRTGELFF. CDR3 bases: TGCGCCAGCAGCCAAGATGGCCGAACCGGGGAGCTGTTTTTT.